This record looks at one T cell receptor (beta chain) sequence and its context. Treatment defined: around 19 received Ad26.COV2.S at low or high dose, single or two shots; roughly five received placebo; per-sample allocation not given. Specimen acquisition occurred on day 63 following the initial vaccine or placebo injection. The donor's status was that of an adult aged 18-55 years in Boston. The record originates from a study of Ad26.COV2.S vaccination and SARS-CoV-2 variants. Overall study context: By the intramuscular route, Ad26.COV2.S was given once, or twice 56 days apart.

Trimming took off 2 bases at V and 5 bases at J, with 11 bases between the two ends. Germline V CDR1 and CDR2: MNHEY, SVGAGI. This CDR3 is built from 14 residues. The repertoire was sequenced with immunoSEQ multiplex PCR; TCRdb's copy has only in-frame clones and lacks some. There are 400,000 to 500,000 clones in the sample; nearly 90% occur only once, and over 2.5% lies in the top ten. This clonotype was sampled from a person between 18 and 59 years old who received the Ad26.COV2.S COVID-19 vaccine or a placebo. This specimen consisted of peripheral blood, obtained in a trial of Ad26.COV2.S vaccine versus placebo. This chain uses TRBV6-5 with TRBJ2-3; possibly TRBD1 for D (5 bases). CDR3 in amino acids: CASSYRSRGDTQYF. CDR3 coding DNA: TGTGCCAGCAGTTACCGGTCAAGGGGAGATACGCAGTATTTT.